The source of this TCR beta chain is a study of naive and memory T cell subsets. This clonotype was seen at least ten times. The ends were cut back, 0 bases at V and 5 bases at J, with 6 bases in the middle. Germline CDR1 is SGHRS and CDR2 is YFSETQ. This CDR3 contains 12 residues. Four PCR rounds used nested alpha and beta constant region primers plus the SP2 primer. Via MiXCR, TCRdb re-called the UMI-ligation and nested PCR reads, giving one row per CDR3 protein. The sample shows 25,000 to 35,000 distinct CDR3 sequences, about 6.7% of them seen only once. Sample treatment: skin biopsy from PPD injection site in Mantoux-positive individual. An oligonucleotide containing a UMI was ligated to the 3' end of TCR cDNA. Tuberculin skin test biopsies were taken where PPD was injected in Mantoux-positive people. Input was about 1 to 1,100 ng of DNase-treated total RNA without cell sorting.

The clonotype comes from an adult in good health. This chain uses TRBV5-1 with TRBJ2-7, with D possibly being TRBD2 (6 bases). The sample consisted of skin, taken from a tuberculin skin test site. CDR3 in DNA: TGCGCCAGCAGCTTGGGCGGGGACGAGCAGTACTTC. It codes for CASSLGGDEQYF.